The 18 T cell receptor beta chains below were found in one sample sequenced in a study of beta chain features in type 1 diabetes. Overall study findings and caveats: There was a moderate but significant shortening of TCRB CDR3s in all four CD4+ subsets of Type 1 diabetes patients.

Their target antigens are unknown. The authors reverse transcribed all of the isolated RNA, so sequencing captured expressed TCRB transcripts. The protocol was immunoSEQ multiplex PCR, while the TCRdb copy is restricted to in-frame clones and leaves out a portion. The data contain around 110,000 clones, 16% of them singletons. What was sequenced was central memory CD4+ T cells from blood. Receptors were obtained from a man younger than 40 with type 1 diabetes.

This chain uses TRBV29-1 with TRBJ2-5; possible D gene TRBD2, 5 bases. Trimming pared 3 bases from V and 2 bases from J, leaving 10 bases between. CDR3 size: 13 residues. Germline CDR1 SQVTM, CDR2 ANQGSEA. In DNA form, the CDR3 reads TGCAGCGTTGAGGGGAGCCTACAAGAGACCCAGTACTTC. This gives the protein CSVEGSLQETQYF.

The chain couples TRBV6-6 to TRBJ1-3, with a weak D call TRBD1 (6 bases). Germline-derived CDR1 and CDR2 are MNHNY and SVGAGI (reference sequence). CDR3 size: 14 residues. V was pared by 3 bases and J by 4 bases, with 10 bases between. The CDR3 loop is CASSYGTSGNTIYF. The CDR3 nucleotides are TGTGCCAGCAGTTATGGGACATCGGGAAACACCATATATTTT.

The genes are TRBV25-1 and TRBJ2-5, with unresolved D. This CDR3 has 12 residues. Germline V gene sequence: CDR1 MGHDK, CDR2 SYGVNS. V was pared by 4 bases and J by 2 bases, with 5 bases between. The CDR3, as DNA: TGTGCCAGCAGTGGGTCGCAAGAGACCCAGTACTTC. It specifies CASSGSQETQYF.

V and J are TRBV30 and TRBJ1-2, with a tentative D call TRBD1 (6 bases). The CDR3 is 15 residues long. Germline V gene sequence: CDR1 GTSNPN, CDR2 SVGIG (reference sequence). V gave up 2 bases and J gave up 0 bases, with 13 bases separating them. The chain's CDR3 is CAWSPGGAPNYGYTF. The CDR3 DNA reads TGTGCCTGGAGTCCTGGGGGGGCACCTAACTATGGCTACACCTTC.

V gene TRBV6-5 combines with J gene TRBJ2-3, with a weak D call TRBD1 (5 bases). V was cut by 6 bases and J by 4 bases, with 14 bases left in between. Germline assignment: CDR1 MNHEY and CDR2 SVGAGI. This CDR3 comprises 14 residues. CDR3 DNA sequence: TGTGCCAGCAGCCAGACAGCGAGGCCAGATACGCAGTATTTT. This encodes CASSQTARPDTQYF.

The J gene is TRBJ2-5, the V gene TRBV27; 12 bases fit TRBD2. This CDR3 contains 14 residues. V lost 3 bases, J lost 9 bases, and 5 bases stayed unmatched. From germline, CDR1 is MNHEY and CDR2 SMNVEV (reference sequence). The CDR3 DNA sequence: TGTGCCAGCAGTTTCAGCCTAGCGGGGGGGGCCCAGTACTTC. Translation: CASSFSLAGGAQYF.

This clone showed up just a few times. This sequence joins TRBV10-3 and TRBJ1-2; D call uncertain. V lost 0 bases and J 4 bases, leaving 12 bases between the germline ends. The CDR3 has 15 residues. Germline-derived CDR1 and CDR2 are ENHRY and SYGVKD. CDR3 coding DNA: TGTGCCATCAGTGAGTCGAACGGACCTCCCTATGGCTACACCTTC. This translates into CAISESNGPPYGYTF.

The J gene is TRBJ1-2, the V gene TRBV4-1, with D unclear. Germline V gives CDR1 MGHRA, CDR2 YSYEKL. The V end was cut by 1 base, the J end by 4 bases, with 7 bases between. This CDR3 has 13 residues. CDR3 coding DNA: TGCGCCAGCAGCCAAGGCAGGACCTATGGCTACACCTTC. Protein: CASSQGRTYGYTF.

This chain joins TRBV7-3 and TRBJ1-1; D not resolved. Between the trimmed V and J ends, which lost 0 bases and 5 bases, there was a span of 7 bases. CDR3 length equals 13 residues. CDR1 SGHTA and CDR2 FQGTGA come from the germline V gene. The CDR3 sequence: CASSLTGRTEAFF. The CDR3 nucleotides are TGTGCCAGCAGCTTAACCGGCAGAACTGAAGCTTTCTTT.

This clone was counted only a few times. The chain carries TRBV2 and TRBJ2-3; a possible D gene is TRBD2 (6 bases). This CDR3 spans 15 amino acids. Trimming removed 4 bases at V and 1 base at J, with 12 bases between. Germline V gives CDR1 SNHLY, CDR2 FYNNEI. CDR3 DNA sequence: TGTGCCAGCAGTGCAGGAGGGATAGGCACAGATACGCAGTATTTT. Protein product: CASSAGGIGTDTQYF.

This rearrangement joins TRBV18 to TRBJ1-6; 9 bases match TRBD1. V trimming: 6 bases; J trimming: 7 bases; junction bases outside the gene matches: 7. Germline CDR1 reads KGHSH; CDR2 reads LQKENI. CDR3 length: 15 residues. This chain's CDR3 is CASSRGTGPNSPLHF. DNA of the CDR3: TGTGCCAGCTCGCGCGGGACAGGGCCCAATTCACCCCTCCACTTT.

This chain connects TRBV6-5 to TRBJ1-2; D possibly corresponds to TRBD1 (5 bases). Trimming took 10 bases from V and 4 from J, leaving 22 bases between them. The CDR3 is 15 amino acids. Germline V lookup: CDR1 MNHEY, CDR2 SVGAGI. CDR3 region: CAIRPGGAEPYGYTF. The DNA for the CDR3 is TGTGCCATCCGTCCGGGCGGGGCCGAACCCTATGGCTACACCTTC.

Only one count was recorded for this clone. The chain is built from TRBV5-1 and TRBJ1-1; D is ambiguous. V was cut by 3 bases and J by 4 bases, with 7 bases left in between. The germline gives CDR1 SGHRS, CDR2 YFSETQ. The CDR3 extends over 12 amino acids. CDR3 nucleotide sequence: TGCGCCAGCAGCTCGCTAGGCACTGAAGCTTTCTTT. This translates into CASSSLGTEAFF.

CDR3 DNA sequence: TGTGCCAGCAGCGTAGGACAGGGCTATGGCTACACCTTC. Translation gives CASSVGQGYGYTF. The gene calls are TRBV9 and TRBJ1-2, with 7 positions matching TRBD1. Germline values: CDR1 SGDLS, CDR2 YYNGEE. Losses at the gene ends were 0 bases for V and 4 bases for J; bases not matched to a gene: 0. The CDR3 is 13 residues long.

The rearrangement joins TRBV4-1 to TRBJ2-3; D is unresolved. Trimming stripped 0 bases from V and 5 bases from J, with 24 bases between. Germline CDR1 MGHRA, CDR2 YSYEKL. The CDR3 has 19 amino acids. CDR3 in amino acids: CASSQERNSVFGVQDTQYF. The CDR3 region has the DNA TGCGCCAGCAGCCAAGAGAGAAATTCAGTTTTTGGGGTACAAGATACGCAGTATTTT.

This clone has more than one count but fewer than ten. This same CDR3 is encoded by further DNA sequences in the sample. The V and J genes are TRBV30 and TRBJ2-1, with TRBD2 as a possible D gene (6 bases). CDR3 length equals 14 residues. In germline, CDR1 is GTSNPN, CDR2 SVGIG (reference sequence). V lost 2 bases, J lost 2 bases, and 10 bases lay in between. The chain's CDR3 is CAWSSGSAYNEQFF. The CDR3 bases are TGTGCCTGGAGTAGCGGGTCCGCCTACAATGAGCAGTTCTTC. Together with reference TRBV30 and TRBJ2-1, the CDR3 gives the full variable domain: SQTIHQWPATLVQPVGSPLSLECTVEGTSNPNLYWYRQAAGRGLQLLFYSVGIGQISSEVPQNLSASRPQDRQFILSSKKLLLSDSGFYLCAWSSGSAYNEQFFGPGTRLTVL.

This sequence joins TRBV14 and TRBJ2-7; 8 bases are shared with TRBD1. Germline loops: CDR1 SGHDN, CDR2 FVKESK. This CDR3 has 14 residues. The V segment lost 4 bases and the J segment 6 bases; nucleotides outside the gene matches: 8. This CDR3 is CASSRLTGASEQYF. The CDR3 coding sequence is TGTGCCAGCAGCCGTTTGACAGGGGCCAGCGAGCAGTACTTC.

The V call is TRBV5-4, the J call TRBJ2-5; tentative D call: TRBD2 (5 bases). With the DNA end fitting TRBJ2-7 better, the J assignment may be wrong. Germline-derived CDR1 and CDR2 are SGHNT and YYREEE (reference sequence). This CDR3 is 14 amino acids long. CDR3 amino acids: CASSSGMKDYEQYF. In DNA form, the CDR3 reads TGTGCCAGCAGCTCCGGGATGAAGGACTACGAGCAGTACTTC.